This TCR beta chain was obtained from a study of T cells in Graves' hyperthyroidism and ophthalmopathy. The sample holds many counts of this clonotype. Antigen unknown. Germline CDR1 reads MDHEN; CDR2 reads SYDVKM. V lost 4 bases and J lost 0, with 23 bases in between. The CDR3 loop spans 19 amino acids. Lactation, pregnancy, other autoimmune disease or uncontrolled infection excluded patients. Together with thyroid ultrasound, orbital computed tomography, serum thyroxine and TRAb, clinical symptoms were used for diagnoses. TCR beta CDR3 regions were amplified from RNA. TCR CDR3 regions were first amplified by RT-PCR with HTBI primers. MiXCR, applied by TCRdb to the multiplex PCR reads, yields one record per CDR3 protein. Here the sample spans about 400,000 distinct CDR3 sequences, roughly 13% being singletons. Study-wide results and limits: Classification by a 13 V-J model distinguished ophthalmopathy from stable hyperthyroidism.

The chain recombines TRBV28 with TRBJ2-3; D possibly uses TRBD1 or TRBD2 (6 bases each). The specimen was blood. This sequence originates from a woman aged 18-29 years with Graves' hyperthyroidism. CDR3 DNA: TGTGCCAGCAGTTCCACCCGGGGGCTGCGGAAAGCTAGCACAGATACGCAGTATTTT. Protein product: CASSSTRGLRKASTDTQYF.